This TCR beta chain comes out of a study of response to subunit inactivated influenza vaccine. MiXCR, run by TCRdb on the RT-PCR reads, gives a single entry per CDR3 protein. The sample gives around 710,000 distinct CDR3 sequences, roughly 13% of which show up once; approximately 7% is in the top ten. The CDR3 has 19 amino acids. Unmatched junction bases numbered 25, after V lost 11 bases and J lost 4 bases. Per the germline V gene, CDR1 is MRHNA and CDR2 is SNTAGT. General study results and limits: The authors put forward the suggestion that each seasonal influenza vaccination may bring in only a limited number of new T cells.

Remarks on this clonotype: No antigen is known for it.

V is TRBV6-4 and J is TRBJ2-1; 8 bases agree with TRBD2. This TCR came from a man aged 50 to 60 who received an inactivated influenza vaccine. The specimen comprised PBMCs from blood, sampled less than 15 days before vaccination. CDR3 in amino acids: CAFSSRSWSRAGDYNEQFF. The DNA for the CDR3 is TGTGCCTTCAGTTCTCGGTCTTGGTCGAGAGCGGGAGATTACAATGAGCAGTTCTTC.